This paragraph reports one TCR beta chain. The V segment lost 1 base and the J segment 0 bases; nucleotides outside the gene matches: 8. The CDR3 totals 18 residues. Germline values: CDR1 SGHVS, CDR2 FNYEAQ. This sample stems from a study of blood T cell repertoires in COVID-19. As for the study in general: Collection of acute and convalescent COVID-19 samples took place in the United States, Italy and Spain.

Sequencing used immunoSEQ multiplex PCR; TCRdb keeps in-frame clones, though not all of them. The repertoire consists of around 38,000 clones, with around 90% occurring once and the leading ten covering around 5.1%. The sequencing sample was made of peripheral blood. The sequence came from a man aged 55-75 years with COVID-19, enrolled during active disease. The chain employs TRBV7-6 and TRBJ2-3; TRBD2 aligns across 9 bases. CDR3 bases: TGTGCCAGCAGCTTAGGGCCGACTAGCGGAAGGAGCACAGATACGCAGTATTTT. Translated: CASSLGPTSGRSTDTQYF.